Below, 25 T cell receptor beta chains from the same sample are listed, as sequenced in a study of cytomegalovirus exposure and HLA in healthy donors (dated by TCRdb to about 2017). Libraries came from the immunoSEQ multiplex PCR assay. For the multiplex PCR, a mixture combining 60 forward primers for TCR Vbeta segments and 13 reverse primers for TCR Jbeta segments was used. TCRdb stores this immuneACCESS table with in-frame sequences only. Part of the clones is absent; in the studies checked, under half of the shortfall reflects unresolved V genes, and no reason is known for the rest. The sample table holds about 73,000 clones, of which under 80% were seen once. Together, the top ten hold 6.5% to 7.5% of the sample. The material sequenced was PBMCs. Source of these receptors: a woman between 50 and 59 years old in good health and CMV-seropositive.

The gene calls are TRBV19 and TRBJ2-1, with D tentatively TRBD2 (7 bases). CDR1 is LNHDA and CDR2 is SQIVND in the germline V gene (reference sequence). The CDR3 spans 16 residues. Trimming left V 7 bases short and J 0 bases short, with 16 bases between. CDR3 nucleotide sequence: TGTGCCAGTAAGGACGGGGGGCCGAGCTCCTACAATGAGCAGTTCTTC. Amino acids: CASKDGGPSSYNEQFF.

CDR3 sequence reads: CASSYTPRETQYF. Written as DNA, the CDR3 is TGTGCCAGCAGTTACACTCCCCGTGAGACCCAGTACTTC. The V gene is TRBV6-5, the J gene TRBJ2-5; D uncertain. Deletions cut 2 bases from V and 5 bases from J, with 9 bases between. Germline CDR1 reads MNHEY; CDR2 reads SVGAGI. The CDR3 is made up of 13 amino acids.

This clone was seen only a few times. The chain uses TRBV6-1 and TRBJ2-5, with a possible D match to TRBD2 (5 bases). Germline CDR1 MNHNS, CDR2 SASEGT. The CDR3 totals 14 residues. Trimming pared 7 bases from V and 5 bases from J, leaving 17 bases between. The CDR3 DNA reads TGTGCCAGCACCCCACTTCGGGGTGAGGAGACCCAGTACTTC. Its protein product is CASTPLRGEETQYF.

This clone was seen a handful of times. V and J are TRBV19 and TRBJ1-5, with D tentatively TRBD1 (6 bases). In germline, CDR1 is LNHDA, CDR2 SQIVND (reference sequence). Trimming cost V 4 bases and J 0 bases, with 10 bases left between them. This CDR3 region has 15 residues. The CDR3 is CASSRRTDSNQPQHF. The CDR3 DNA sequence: TGTGCCAGTAGTAGACGGACAGATAGCAATCAGCCCCAGCATTTT.

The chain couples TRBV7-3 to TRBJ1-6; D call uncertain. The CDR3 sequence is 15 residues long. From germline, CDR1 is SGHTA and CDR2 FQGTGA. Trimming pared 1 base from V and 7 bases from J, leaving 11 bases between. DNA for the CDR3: TGTGCCAGCAGCTTAAAACGGGATGGGAATTCACCCCTCCACTTT. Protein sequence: CASSLKRDGNSPLHF.

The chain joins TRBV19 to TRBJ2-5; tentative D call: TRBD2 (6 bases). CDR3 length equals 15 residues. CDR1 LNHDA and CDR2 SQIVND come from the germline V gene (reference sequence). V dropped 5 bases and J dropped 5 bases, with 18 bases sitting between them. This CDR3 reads CASSLWEEDLETQYF. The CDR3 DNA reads TGTGCCAGTAGTCTCTGGGAGGAGGACTTGGAGACCCAGTACTTC.

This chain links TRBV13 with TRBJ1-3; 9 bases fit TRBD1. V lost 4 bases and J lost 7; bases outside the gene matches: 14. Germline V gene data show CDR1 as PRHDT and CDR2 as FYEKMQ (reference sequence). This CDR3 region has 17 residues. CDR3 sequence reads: CASSSTAGTGIWNTIYF. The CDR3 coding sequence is TGTGCCAGCAGCTCAACCGCCGGGACAGGGATCTGGAACACCATATATTTT.

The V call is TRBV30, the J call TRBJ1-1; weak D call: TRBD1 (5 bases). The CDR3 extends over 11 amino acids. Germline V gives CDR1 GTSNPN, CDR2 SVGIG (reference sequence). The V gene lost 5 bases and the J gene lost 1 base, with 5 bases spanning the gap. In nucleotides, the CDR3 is TGTGCCTGGGGACAGAACACTGAAGCTTTCTTT. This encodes CAWGQNTEAFF.

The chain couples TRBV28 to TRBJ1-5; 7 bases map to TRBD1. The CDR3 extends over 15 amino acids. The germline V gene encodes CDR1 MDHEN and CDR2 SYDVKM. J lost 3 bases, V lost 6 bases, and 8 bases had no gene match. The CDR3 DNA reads TGTGCCAGCAGCTTCACGACAGGGAACAATCAGCCCCAGCATTTT. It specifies CASSFTTGNNQPQHF.

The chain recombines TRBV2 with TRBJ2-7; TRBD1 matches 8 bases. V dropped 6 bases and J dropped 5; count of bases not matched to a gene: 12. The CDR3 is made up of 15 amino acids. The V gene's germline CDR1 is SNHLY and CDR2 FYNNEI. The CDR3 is CASRFTGQGANEQYV. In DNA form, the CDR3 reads TGTGCCAGCAGATTTACCGGGCAGGGGGCCAACGAGCAGTACGTC.

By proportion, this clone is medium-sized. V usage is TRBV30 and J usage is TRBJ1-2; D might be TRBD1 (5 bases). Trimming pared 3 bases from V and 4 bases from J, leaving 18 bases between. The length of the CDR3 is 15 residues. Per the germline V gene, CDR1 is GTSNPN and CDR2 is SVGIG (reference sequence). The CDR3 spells CAWRVGDSSFYGYTF. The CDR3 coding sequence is TGTGCCTGGAGGGTAGGGGACTCAAGCTTCTATGGCTACACCTTC.

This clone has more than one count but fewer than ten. CDR3 region: CASSVAGYSTDTQYF. The DNA of the CDR3 is TGTGCCAGCAGCGTAGCCGGGTACAGCACAGATACGCAGTATTTT. This rearrangement joins TRBV9 to TRBJ2-3, with no clear D. The CDR3 totals 15 residues. The germline CDR1 and CDR2 sequences are SGDLS and YYNGEE. Trimming shortened V by 0 bases and J by 0 bases, and 8 bases separated the two germline ends.

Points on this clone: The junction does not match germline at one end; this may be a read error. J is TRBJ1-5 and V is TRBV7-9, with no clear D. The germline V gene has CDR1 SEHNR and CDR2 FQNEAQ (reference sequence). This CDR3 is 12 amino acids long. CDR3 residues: CSSSPGNQPQHF. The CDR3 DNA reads TGTTCCAGCAGCCCGGGCAATCAGCCCCAGCATTTT.

CDR3 residues: CASTLAGFAYNEQFF. The CDR3, as DNA: TGTGCCAGCACCCTCGCGGGGTTTGCCTACAATGAGCAGTTCTTC. The rearrangement joins TRBV9 to TRBJ2-1, with TRBD2 as a possible D gene (6 bases). The CDR3 has 15 residues. The V end was cut by 6 bases, the J end by 2 bases, with 15 bases between. CDR1 SGDLS and CDR2 YYNGEE come from the germline V gene.

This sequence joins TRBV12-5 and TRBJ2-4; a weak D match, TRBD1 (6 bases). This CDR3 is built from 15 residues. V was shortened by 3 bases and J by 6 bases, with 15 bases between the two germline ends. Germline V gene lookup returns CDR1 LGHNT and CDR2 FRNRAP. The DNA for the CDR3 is TGTGCTAGTGGTTTAGGAGGACAGACTGTAAACATTCAGTACTTC. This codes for CASGLGGQTVNIQYF.

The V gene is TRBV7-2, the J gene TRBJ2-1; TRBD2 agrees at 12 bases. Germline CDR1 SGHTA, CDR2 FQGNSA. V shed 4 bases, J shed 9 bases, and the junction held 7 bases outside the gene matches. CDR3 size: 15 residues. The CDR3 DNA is TGTGCCAGCAGCTCCTACCTAGCGGGGGGGTTTGAGCAGTTCTTC. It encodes CASSSYLAGGFEQFF.

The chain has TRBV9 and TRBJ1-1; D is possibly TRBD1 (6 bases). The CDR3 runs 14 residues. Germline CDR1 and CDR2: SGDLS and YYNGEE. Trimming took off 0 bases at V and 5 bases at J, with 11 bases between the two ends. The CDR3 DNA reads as TGTGCCAGCAGCGTAGATGTGACAGGAACTGAAGCTTTCTTT. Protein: CASSVDVTGTEAFF.

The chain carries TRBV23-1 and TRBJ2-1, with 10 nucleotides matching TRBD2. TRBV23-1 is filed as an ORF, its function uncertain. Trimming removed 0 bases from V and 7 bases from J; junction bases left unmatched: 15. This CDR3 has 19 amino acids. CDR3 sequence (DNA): TGCGCCAGCAGTCAATCGGTGGCTTTTAGCGGGGGGCTGTTTAATGAGCAGTTCTTC. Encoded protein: CASSQSVAFSGGLFNEQFF.

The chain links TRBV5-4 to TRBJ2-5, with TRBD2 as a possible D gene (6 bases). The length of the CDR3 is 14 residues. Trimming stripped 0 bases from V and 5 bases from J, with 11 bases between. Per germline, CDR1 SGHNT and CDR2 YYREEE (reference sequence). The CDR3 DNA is TGTGCCAGCAGCTTGGCCTCCGGAGGGGAGACCCAGTACTTC. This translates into CASSLASGGETQYF.

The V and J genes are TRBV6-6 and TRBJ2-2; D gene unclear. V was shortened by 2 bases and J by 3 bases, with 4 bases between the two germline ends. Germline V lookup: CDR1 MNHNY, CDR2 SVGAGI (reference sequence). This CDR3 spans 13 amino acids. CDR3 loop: CASSYPDTGELFF. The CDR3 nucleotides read TGTGCCAGCAGTTACCCCGACACCGGGGAGCTGTTTTTT.

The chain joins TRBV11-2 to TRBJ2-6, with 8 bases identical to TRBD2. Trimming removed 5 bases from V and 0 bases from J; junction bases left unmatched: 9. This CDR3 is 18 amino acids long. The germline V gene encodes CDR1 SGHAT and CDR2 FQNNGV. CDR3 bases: TGTGCCAGCAGCACCGTCGGGGGGGCAGGCTCTGGGGCCAACGTCCTGACTTTC. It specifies CASSTVGGAGSGANVLTF.

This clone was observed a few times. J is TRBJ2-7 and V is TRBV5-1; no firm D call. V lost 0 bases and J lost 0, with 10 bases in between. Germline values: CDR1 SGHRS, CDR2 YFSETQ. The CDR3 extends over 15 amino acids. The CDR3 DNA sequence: TGCGCCAGCAGCTTGGACAGCTCAACCTCCTACGAGCAGTACGTC. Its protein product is CASSLDSSTSYEQYV.

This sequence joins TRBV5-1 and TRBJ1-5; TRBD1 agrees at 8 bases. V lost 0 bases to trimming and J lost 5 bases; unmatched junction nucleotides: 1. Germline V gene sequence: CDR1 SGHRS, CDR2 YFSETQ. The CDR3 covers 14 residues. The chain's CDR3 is CASSLETGDQPQHF. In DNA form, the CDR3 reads TGCGCCAGCAGCTTGGAGACAGGGGATCAGCCCCAGCATTTT.

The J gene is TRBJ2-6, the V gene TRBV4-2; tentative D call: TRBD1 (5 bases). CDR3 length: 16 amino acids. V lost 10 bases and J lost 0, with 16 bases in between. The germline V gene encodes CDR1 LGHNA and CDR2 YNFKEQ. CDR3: CAIAPTVSSGANVLTF. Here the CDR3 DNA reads TGTGCCATTGCACCGACAGTCTCCTCTGGGGCCAACGTCCTGACTTTC.

CDR3 in amino acids: CSAMSSYEQYF. In DNA, the CDR3 is TGCAGTGCTATGAGCTCCTACGAGCAGTACTTC. The J gene is TRBJ2-7, the V gene TRBV20-1, with D uncertain. The CDR3 totals 11 residues. CDR1 and CDR2 from the germline V gene are DFQATT and SNEGSKA (reference sequence). V dropped 4 bases and J dropped 0 bases, with 4 bases sitting between them.